The present entry profiles one T cell receptor (beta chain) with its context. Its antigen is still unknown. This record comes from a study of long-term antiretroviral therapy in people with HIV. For the study at large: Some samples came about a decade before the 2015 immediate-ART recommendation, and these were the earliest.

Sequencing used immunoSEQ v3.0 at survey level. TCRdb's table, derived via immunoSEQ multiplex PCR, lists solely in-frame clones and lacks some. This sample has some 28,000 clones; roughly 84% occur once, and the top ten carry 9.9%. The V and J ends lost 2 bases and 4 bases, in that order; junction bases with no gene match: 3. Germline CDR1 and CDR2: MNHEY and SVGAGI. The CDR3 sequence is 16 residues long. General observations from the study: Among HIV repertoires, CDR3 length ranges were narrower than those of controls. Before ART, certain clones expanded, and these dominated the repertoire at all time points. Neither ART adherence, viral resistance nor therapy changes were documented.

The gene calls are TRBV6-5 and TRBJ2-2, with 11 bases identical to TRBD2. Here the sequenced sample was unsorted PBMCs, taken roughly 2.7 years after starting antiretroviral therapy. The sequence derives from a man aged 25 to 40 with HIV. This chain's CDR3 is CASSYALAGGTGELFF. Here the CDR3 DNA reads TGTGCCAGCAGTTACGCCCTAGCGGGGGGCACCGGGGAGCTGTTTTTT.